This entry lists 19 T cell receptor beta chains sequenced from one sample in a study of blood T cell repertoires in COVID-19. Measured with immunoSEQ multiplex PCR; TCRdb has only the in-frame clones, and not every one. The table has 400,000 to 450,000 clones, 70% to 90% seen once. The material sequenced was peripheral blood. The origin of the receptors is a man aged 18 to 30 with COVID-19, enrolled during active disease.

The V call is TRBV12-3 or TRBV12-4, the J call TRBJ1-2; possible D gene TRBD1, 6 bases. The V and J ends lost 6 bases and 7 bases respectively, with 15 bases between them. This CDR3 region has 13 residues. The CDR3 protein is CASSTAVGAGYTF. The DNA for the CDR3 is TGTGCCAGCAGCACAGCGGTGGGGGCTGGCTACACCTTC.

In its sample, this clone was seen once. J is TRBJ2-3 and V is TRBV7-9; 7 bases fit TRBD1. Germline CDR1 SEHNR, CDR2 FQNEAQ (reference sequence). This CDR3 has 16 amino acids. Germline trimming cut 1 base from V and 3 bases from J; bases unmatched to any gene: 7. For the CDR3, the DNA is TGTGCCAGCAGCTTAGACCGGACAGGAAGAACAGATACGCAGTATTTT. Translation gives CASSLDRTGRTDTQYF.

The chain has TRBV5-8 and TRBJ1-1, with D hard to call. The CDR3 runs to 12 residues. CDR1 is SGHTS, CDR2 YDEGEE, per germline. Trimming removed 0 bases from V and 10 bases from J, with 10 bases in between. CDR3 nucleotides: TGTGCCAGCAGCTTGGCGGCCGAGGGAGCTTTCTTT. This translates into CASSLAAEGAFF.

The chain joins TRBV28 to TRBJ2-1; 13 bases map to TRBD2. Germline values: CDR1 MDHEN, CDR2 SYDVKM. Unmatched junction bases numbered 6, after V lost 5 bases and J lost 8 bases. The CDR3 length is 15 residues. For the CDR3, the DNA is TGTGCCAGCAGTCTTTGGACTAGCGGGAGCCATGAGCAGTTCTTC. Encoded protein: CASSLWTSGSHEQFF.

The rearrangement uses TRBV27 and TRBJ2-2; the D is unclear. The CDR3 has 13 amino acids. V lost 2 bases and J lost 9, with 10 bases in between. Germline V gene lookup returns CDR1 MNHEY and CDR2 SMNVEV (reference sequence). CDR3: CASSLTQNRELFF. The CDR3 nucleotides are TGTGCCAGCAGTTTAACACAGAACCGGGAGCTGTTTTTT.

This chain links TRBV5-1 with TRBJ2-5; the match to TRBD1 covers 8 bases. V trimming: 4 bases; J trimming: 4 bases; junction bases outside the gene matches: 12. Germline V gene data show CDR1 as SGHRS and CDR2 as YFSETQ. The CDR3 spans 16 residues. DNA of the CDR3: TGCGCCAGCAGCACCGGACAGGGAGGTTTTGCAGAGACCCAGTACTTC. Amino acids: CASSTGQGGFAETQYF.

This clone has more than one count but fewer than ten. This rearrangement joins TRBV7-2 to TRBJ2-7; maybe TRBD1 (9 bases). This CDR3 is 14 amino acids long. Germline V gene lookup returns CDR1 SGHTA and CDR2 FQGNSA. With 8 bases removed from V and 4 bases from J, the gap between germline ends came to 18 bases. The CDR3 loop is CASRGGTGLYEQYF. The CDR3 region has the DNA TGTGCCAGCCGCGGGGGGACAGGGTTATACGAGCAGTACTTC.

The V gene is TRBV2, the J gene TRBJ2-1; D is unclear. V was trimmed by 3 bases and J by 4 bases, leaving 13 bases between them. Germline V gene data show CDR1 as SNHLY and CDR2 as FYNNEI. The CDR3 is 15 residues long. The CDR3 here is CASSDGGPRYNEQFF. CDR3 sequence (DNA): TGTGCCAGCAGTGACGGCGGCCCCCGGTACAATGAGCAGTTCTTC.

This sequence joins TRBV30 and TRBJ2-5, with 8 nucleotides matching TRBD1. The CDR3 spans 13 residues. V dropped 4 bases and J dropped 2; count of bases not matched to a gene: 3. Germline V gives CDR1 GTSNPN, CDR2 SVGIG (reference sequence). The CDR3 nucleotides read TGTGCCTGGACGGGACAGGCACAAGAGACCCAGTACTTC. Its translation is CAWTGQAQETQYF.

This chain links TRBV5-1 with TRBJ2-7, with 9 bases matching TRBD1. The CDR3 has 15 amino acids. V gave up 4 bases and J gave up 8 bases; unmatched junction bases: 13. CDR1 SGHRS and CDR2 YFSETQ come from the germline V gene. CDR3 nucleotides: TGCGCCAGCAGCGTCGAAGGGACAGGGATCATTCAGCAGTACTTC. It translates to CASSVEGTGIIQQYF.

As concerns this clone: Other DNA sequences in the sample encode the same CDR3. The chain combines TRBV6-5 with TRBJ2-7; possible D gene TRBD1, 6 bases. The CDR3 runs to 11 residues. V was cut by 6 bases and J by 4 bases, with 7 bases left in between. CDR1 is MNHEY and CDR2 is SVGAGI in the germline V gene. For the CDR3, the DNA is TGTGCCAGCAGGCAGGGGTACGAGCAGTACTTC. This encodes CASRQGYEQYF.

The rearrangement links TRBV5-4 to TRBJ1-1; TRBD1 aligns across 7 bases. Germline V gives CDR1 SGHNT, CDR2 YYREEE (reference sequence). This CDR3 comprises 14 residues. V was pared by 2 bases and J by 3 bases, with 4 bases of the junction left unmatched. CDR3 DNA: TGTGCCAGCAGCTTAACAGGGGCGGACACTGAAGCTTTCTTT. Protein product: CASSLTGADTEAFF.

V usage is TRBV7-2 and J usage is TRBJ2-5; D unresolved. V was cut by 2 bases and J by 3 bases, with 10 bases left in between. Germline V gene sequence: CDR1 SGHTA, CDR2 FQGNSA. The CDR3 has 14 residues. The CDR3 nucleotides read TGTGCCAGCAGCTTAAGTTTTAGTAAAGAGACCCAGTACTTC. As protein: CASSLSFSKETQYF.

The chain has TRBV5-1 and TRBJ2-6; D unresolved. V dropped 4 bases and J dropped 6 bases, with 14 bases sitting between them. Germline CDR1 is SGHRS and CDR2 is YFSETQ. The CDR3 has 15 residues. CDR3 DNA sequence: TGCGCCAGCAGCCTGGACCGGTCCCAGGCCAACGTCCTGACTTTC. Its translation: CASSLDRSQANVLTF.

DNA of the CDR3: TGTGCCAGCAGTTCCTCTCTCTCAGCGGGAGGGTACGAGCAGTACTTC. Protein: CASSSSLSAGGYEQYF. The chain employs TRBV27 and TRBJ2-7, with 10 bases fitting TRBD2. The germline V gene encodes CDR1 MNHEY and CDR2 SMNVEV (reference sequence). The CDR3 is 16 residues long. J lost 4 bases, V lost 4 bases, and 10 bases had no gene match.

The rearrangement joins TRBV3-1 (or the pseudogene TRBV3-2) to TRBJ1-1, with 7 bases matching TRBD1. CDR3 length equals 13 residues. V was clipped by 6 bases and J by 9 bases; unmatched bases: 10. Per germline, CDR1 LGHDT and CDR2 YNNKEL (reference sequence). The CDR3 reads CASRLSEGAKAFF. CDR3 DNA: TGTGCCAGCAGGCTGTCTGAGGGGGCTAAAGCTTTCTTT.

The table lists this clone with a count of one. The rearrangement joins TRBV18 to TRBJ2-7; 10 bases map to TRBD1. Trimming at V came to 3 bases and at J to 2 bases, leaving 4 bases not matched to a gene. Germline V CDR1 and CDR2: KGHSH, LQKENI. CDR3 length: 15 amino acids. CDR3 protein: CASSPGQGSPYEQYF. The CDR3 DNA follows: TGTGCCAGCTCACCGGGACAGGGGTCTCCCTACGAGCAGTACTTC.

This clone was observed once. The rearrangement links TRBV11-2 to TRBJ2-3; 10 nucleotides match TRBD1. The CDR3 spans 19 residues. Germline CDR1 and CDR2: SGHAT and FQNNGV. The junction had 21 bases not matched to a gene; V was cut back by 5 bases and J by 7 bases. CDR3 sequence: CASSIREPKTGGPTYTQYF. DNA for the CDR3: TGTGCCAGCAGCATAAGGGAACCAAAGACAGGGGGCCCCACTTATACGCAGTATTTT.

The gene calls are TRBV5-6 and TRBJ2-5; 10 nucleotides align to TRBD1. Looked up from germline, CDR1 is SGHDT and CDR2 is YYEEEE. The V segment lost 4 bases and the J segment 5 bases; nucleotides outside the gene matches: 11. The CDR3 is 16 residues long. The DNA for the CDR3 is TGTGCCAGCAGCGTCATTCGGGACAGGGGAGTGGAGACCCAGTACTTC. It codes for CASSVIRDRGVETQYF.